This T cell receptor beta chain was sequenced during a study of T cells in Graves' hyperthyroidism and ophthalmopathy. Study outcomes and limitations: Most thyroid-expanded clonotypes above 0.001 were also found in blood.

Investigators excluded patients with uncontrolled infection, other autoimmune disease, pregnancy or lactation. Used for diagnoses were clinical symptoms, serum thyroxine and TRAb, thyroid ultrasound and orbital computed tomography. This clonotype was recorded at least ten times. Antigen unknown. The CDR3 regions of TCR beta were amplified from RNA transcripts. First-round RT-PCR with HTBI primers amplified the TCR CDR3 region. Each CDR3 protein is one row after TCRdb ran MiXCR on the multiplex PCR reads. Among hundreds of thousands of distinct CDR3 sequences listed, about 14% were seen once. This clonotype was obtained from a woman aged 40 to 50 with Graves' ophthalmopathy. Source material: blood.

Here the CDR3 reads CASIRAGFYEQYF. Here the CDR3 DNA reads TGTGCCAGCATTAGAGCGGGGTTCTACGAGCAGTACTTC. The gene calls are TRBV6-5 and TRBJ2-7; 7 bases line up with TRBD2. V lost 7 bases, J lost 3 bases, and 6 bases stayed unmatched. The CDR3 totals 13 residues. Germline CDR1 reads MNHEY; CDR2 reads SVGAGI.